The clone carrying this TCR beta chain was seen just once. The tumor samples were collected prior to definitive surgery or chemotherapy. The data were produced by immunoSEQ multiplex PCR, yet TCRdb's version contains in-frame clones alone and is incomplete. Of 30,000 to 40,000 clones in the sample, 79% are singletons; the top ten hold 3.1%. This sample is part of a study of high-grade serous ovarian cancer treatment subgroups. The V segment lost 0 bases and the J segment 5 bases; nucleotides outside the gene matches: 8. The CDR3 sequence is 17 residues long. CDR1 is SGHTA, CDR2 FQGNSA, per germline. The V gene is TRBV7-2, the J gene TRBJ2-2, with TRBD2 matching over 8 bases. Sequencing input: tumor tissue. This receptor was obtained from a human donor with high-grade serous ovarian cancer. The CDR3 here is CASSLALTAGVTGELFF. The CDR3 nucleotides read TGTGCCAGCAGCTTAGCGCTGACAGCGGGAGTTACCGGGGAGCTGTTTTTT.